The rows below give T cell receptor beta chains drawn from one sample of a study of T cell responses to AZD1222 COVID-19 vaccine. Clones were read by immunoSEQ multiplex PCR, and TCRdb kept only the in-frame ones, dropping some. This sample has roughly 180,000 clones, with around 90% found just once. The sample here was peripheral blood, taken on day 0 of AZD1222 vaccination. The source is an adult in good health. Both conserved end residues are part of each CDR3. A D gene is named only where the DNA matches it firmly. Size tells how often a clone was seen (once, few, many) or the class of an expanded clone, and some rows leave it out.

v_call	d_call	j_call	clone_size	cdr3_nt	cdr3_aa
TRBV5-4	TRBD1	TRBJ2-5	.	TGTGCCAGCAGCTTGGGACAGGGGGAGGGGACCCAGTACTTC	CASSLGQGEGTQYF
TRBV5-1	TRBD2	TRBJ2-3	.	TGCGCCAGCAGCTTGAGGACTAGCGGGGGGGGCACAGATACGCAGTATTTT	CASSLRTSGGGTDTQYF
TRBV2	.	TRBJ1-1	.	TGTGCCAGCAGTGGGACGAGGGAGAGTATGGGCACTGAAGCTTTCTTT	CASSGTRESMGTEAFF
TRBV6-2/TRBV6-3	.	TRBJ2-7	.	TGTGCCAGCAGCTATATTGTTCTCGAGCAGTACTTC	CASSYIVLEQYF
TRBV5-6	.	TRBJ1-2	.	TGTGCCAGCAGCTTCTGGCGCCGTCAGGGATATGGCTACACCTTC	CASSFWRRQGYGYTF
TRBV5-8	TRBD1	TRBJ1-4	once	TGTGCCAGCAGCTGGGACAGGGGATCCACTAATGAAAAACTGTTTTTT	CASSWDRGSTNEKLFF
TRBV6-2/TRBV6-3	TRBD1	TRBJ1-1	once	TGTGCCAGCAGTCTTTCCCCTGGAGGGGGCTGGGTGAACACTGAAGCTTTCTTT	CASSLSPGGGWVNTEAFF
TRBV15	.	TRBJ1-2	.	TGTGCCACCAGCAGGACAGGAGAGTTCGATGGCTACACCTTC	CATSRTGEFDGYTF
TRBV30	.	TRBJ1-2	.	TGTGCCTGGAGTGTAGGGCAGGTTTATGGCTACACCTTC	CAWSVGQVYGYTF
TRBV11-2	TRBD1	TRBJ1-2	few	TGTGCCAGCAGCTTTAATGGACAGGGCTTTAACTATGGCTACACCTTC	CASSFNGQGFNYGYTF
TRBV28	.	TRBJ2-7	.	TGTGCCAGCAGTCTTCTGGACTACGAGCAGTACTTC	CASSLLDYEQYF
TRBV30	.	TRBJ2-5	.	TGTGCCTGGAGTCCTCCGGGAGAGGGATGGAATGCCCAGTACTTC	CAWSPPGEGWNAQYF
TRBV7-2	.	TRBJ2-1	.	TGTGCCAGCAGCTTCGGTGCGAATGAGCAGTTCTTC	CASSFGANEQFF
TRBV15	.	TRBJ2-7	.	TGTGCCACCAGCAGAGGAGATCCATTCTACGAGCAGTACTTC	CATSRGDPFYEQYF
TRBV29-1	TRBD1	TRBJ1-4	.	TGCAGCGTTGTAGTCGACAGGGACTTCGGACTGTTTTTT	CSVVVDRDFGLFF
TRBV28	.	TRBJ1-1	.	TGTGCCAGCAGTCCCCCACGACAGGTAGCTGAAGCTTTCTTT	CASSPPRQVAEAFF
TRBV6-4	TRBD2	TRBJ2-2	.	TGTGCCAGCAGTGAAGTAGCGGGAACCGCCGGGGAGCTGTTTTTT	CASSEVAGTAGELFF
TRBV28	TRBD1	TRBJ1-2	.	TGTGCCAGCAGGAATGGGCAGGGGGTATTAGTTAGGTATGGCTACACCTTC	CASRNGQGVLVRYGYTF
TRBV25-1	TRBD1	TRBJ1-4	.	TGTGCCAGCAGTGAACGGGACAGGGCTGATGAAAAACTGTTTTTT	CASSERDRADEKLFF
TRBV5-1	.	TRBJ2-5	once	TGCGCCAGCAGCTTGGATTACCAAGAGACCCAGTACTTC	CASSLDYQETQYF
TRBV3-1/TRBV3-2	.	TRBJ2-3	.	TGTGCCAGCAGCTATACGACAGGAAGCACAGATACGCAGTATTTT	CASSYTTGSTDTQYF
TRBV28	.	TRBJ1-5	.	TGTGCCAGCACTCGAGGTCCGTATCAGCCCCAGCATTTT	CASTRGPYQPQHF
TRBV3-1/TRBV3-2	.	TRBJ1-2	.	TGTGCCAGCAGCCAGGCCGGGGCTTCCGGCTACACCTTC	CASSQAGASGYTF
TRBV29-1	.	TRBJ2-7	.	TGCAGCGTTGAAGGGCGGGACAGAACCTACGAGCAGTACTTC	CSVEGRDRTYEQYF
TRBV27	TRBD1	TRBJ2-7	.	TGTGCCAGCAGTATCACAGGGGAAGGCTCCTACGAGCAGTACTTC	CASSITGEGSYEQYF
TRBV6-5	.	TRBJ2-1	.	TGTGCCAGCAGTTACTCGAGACACTACAATGAGCAGTTCTTC	CASSYSRHYNEQFF
TRBV18	.	TRBJ1-1	few	TGTGCCAGCTCACCACTGGTAAACACTGAAGCTTTCTTT	CASSPLVNTEAFF
TRBV13	.	TRBJ2-7	.	TGTGCCAGCAGTTCCGGGACCGTGAGCTCCTACGAGCAGTACTTC	CASSSGTVSSYEQYF
TRBV4-1	TRBD1	TRBJ2-7	.	TGCGCCAGCAGCCAACGGACAGGGGTCTCCTACGAGCAGTACTTC	CASSQRTGVSYEQYF
TRBV7-3	.	TRBJ2-1	.	TGTGCCAGCAGCTTAATGGGGGTCGGCAATGAGCAGTTCTTC	CASSLMGVGNEQFF
TRBV7-9	.	TRBJ1-2	.	TGTGCCAGCAGCCTACTCAAAAAGGGGGATGGCTACACCTTC	CASSLLKKGDGYTF
TRBV11-3	.	TRBJ1-3	.	TGTGCCAGCAGCTTAAATCCCGGAAACACCATATATTTT	CASSLNPGNTIYF
TRBV6-1	.	TRBJ2-3	.	TGTGCCAGCAGTGAAGTCCTTGACCTCGATTACACAGATACGCAGTATTTT	CASSEVLDLDYTDTQYF
TRBV6-5	.	TRBJ1-1	.	TGTGCCAGCAGTTACTCTAGCGGACTCTCGAACACTGAAGCTTTCTTT	CASSYSSGLSNTEAFF
TRBV10-2	TRBD2	TRBJ2-7	.	TGCGCCAGCTCTAGCGGGGAAGGCTACGAGCAGTACTTC	CASSSGEGYEQYF
TRBV29-1	.	TRBJ2-5	.	TGCAGCGTTCTAAAAGTGAGACTCCCAGGGGAGACCCAGTACTTC	CSVLKVRLPGETQYF